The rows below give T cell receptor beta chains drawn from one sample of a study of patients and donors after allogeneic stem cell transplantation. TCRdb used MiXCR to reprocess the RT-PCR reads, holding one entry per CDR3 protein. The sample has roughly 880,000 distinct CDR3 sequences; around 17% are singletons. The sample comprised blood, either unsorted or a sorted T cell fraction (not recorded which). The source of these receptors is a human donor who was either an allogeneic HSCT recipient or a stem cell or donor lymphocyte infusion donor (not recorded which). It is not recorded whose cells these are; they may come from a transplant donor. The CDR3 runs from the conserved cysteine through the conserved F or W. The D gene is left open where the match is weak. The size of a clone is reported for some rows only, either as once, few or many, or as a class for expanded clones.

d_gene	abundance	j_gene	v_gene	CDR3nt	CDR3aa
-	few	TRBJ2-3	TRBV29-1	TGCAGCGTTGGTGGACAGTATACAGATACGCAGTATTTT	CSVGGQYTDTQYF
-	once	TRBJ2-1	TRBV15	TGTGCCACCGGTCGGGCGGGGACCTACAATGAGCAGTTCTTC	CATGRAGTYNEQFF
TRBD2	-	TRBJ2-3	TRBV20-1	TGCAGCCTCGCGGGGGGGCCAGGAGATACGCAGTATTTT	CSLAGGPGDTQYF
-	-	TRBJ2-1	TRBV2	TGTGCCAGCAGTGGCAGAAAGGGGTCTTTACCCTACAATGAGCAGTTCTTC	CASSGRKGSLPYNEQFF
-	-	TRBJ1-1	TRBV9	TGTGCCAGCAGCGTGGAGGGCCCTGCGAACACTGAAGCTTTCTTT	CASSVEGPANTEAFF
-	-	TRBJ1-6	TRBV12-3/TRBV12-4	TGTGCCAGCAGTTTATCGGGCAGCAGTTCCTCACCCCTCCACTTT	CASSLSGSSSSPLHF
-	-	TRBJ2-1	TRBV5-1	TGCGCCAGCAGCTGGATGACTGGATACAATGAGCAGTTCTTC	CASSWMTGYNEQFF
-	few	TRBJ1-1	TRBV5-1	TGCGCCAGCAGCTTAAAGGGCAGCATGAACACTGAAGCTTTCTTT	CASSLKGSMNTEAFF
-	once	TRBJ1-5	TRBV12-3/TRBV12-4	TGTGCCAGCAGCACCTCCGGGGTGGGCAGCAATCAGCCCCAGCATTTT	CASSTSGVGSNQPQHF
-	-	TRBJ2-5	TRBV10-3	TGTGCCATCAGTGGAGGGGGGGTGGACTGGTGGACTGAGACCCAGTACTTC	CAISGGGVDWWTETQYF
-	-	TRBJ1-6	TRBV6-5	TGTGCCAGCAGTTATAAGGGGATGACCAATTCACCCCTCCACTTT	CASSYKGMTNSPLHF
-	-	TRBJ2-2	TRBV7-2	TGTGCCAGCAGCTCACGGGCACTCCTGAACACCGGGGAGCTGTTTTTT	CASSSRALLNTGELFF